The source of this T cell receptor (beta chain) is a study of T cells after yellow fever vaccination. This clonotype was found a few times. CDR3 length: 15 residues. Unmatched junction bases numbered 4, after V lost 6 bases and J lost 0 bases. CDR1 is ENHRY and CDR2 is SYGVKD in the germline V gene. TCRdb reprocessed the 5' RACE reads with MiXCR, giving one entry per CDR3 protein. The sample carries 200,000 to 300,000 distinct CDR3 sequences, 6.9% recorded once. Sample: CD4+ T cells sorted from PBMCs, taken 15 days after the yellow fever booster vaccination. The TCR sequence derives from a man aged 25-45 years who received the YFV17D yellow fever vaccine. The chain uses TRBV10-3 and TRBJ2-7; TRBD2 aligns across 11 bases. The CDR3 DNA follows: TGTGCCATCAGCGAGGGACTAGCGGACTCCTACGAGCAGTACTTC. The encoded protein is CAISEGLADSYEQYF.